The source of this TCR beta chain is a study of technical replicates of blood from a few donors. This table comes from immunoSEQ multiplex PCR, and its TCRdb copy is limited to in-frame clones, with some not included. This table has tens of thousands of clones, over 90% appearing once. This clonotype was sampled from a human donor in good health. The source material was T cells isolated from PBMCs.

The CDR3 region is CASSPDGTSWNEQFF. For the CDR3, the DNA is TGTGCCAGCAGCCCTGACGGGACTAGCTGGAATGAGCAGTTCTTC. This sequence joins TRBV27 and TRBJ2-1; 9 bases map to TRBD2. With 6 bases clipped from V and 7 bases from J, the junction kept 10 bases outside the gene matches. The CDR3 spans 15 residues. The germline gives CDR1 MNHEY, CDR2 SMNVEV (reference sequence).